Listed below are T cell receptor beta chains from one sample, sequenced in a study of blood T cells in healthy people across ages. TCRdb recomputed calls from the 5' RACE reads with MiXCR, one row per CDR3 protein. The sample shows approximately 850,000 distinct CDR3 sequences, under 55% of them seen only once. Sequenced: blood. All receptors come from a man in his 60s in good health. Both conserved end residues are part of each CDR3. The D gene is left open where the match is weak. Size is omitted from some rows. Given values are once, few, many or a class for expanded clones.

v_call	d_call	j_call	clone_size	cdr3_nt	cdr3_aa
TRBV6-5	NA	TRBJ2-1	NA	TGTGCCAGCAGTTACTTTGGCAGCTCCTACAATGAGCAGTTCTTC	CASSYFGSSYNEQFF
TRBV10-3	TRBD1	TRBJ1-4	NA	TGTGCCATCAGTGGACAGGGGGATGAAAAACTGTTTTTT	CAISGQGDEKLFF
TRBV5-4	NA	TRBJ1-1	NA	TGTGCCAGCAGCTTGATGGCCAGCGAAATGGACACTGAAGCTTTCTTT	CASSLMASEMDTEAFF
TRBV5-1	NA	TRBJ2-7	NA	TGCGCCAGCGGACAAGTTAACTCTGGCTACGAGCAGTACTTC	CASGQVNSGYEQYF
TRBV7-6	TRBD1	TRBJ2-5	NA	TGTGCCAGCAGCCCCTGGACAGGGGGAGGCGAGACCCAGTACTTC	CASSPWTGGGETQYF
TRBV4-2	TRBD1	TRBJ1-5	NA	TGTGCCAGCAGCCAAGATGGGACAGGATATCAGCCCCAGCATTTT	CASSQDGTGYQPQHF
TRBV7-3	TRBD2	TRBJ2-3	NA	TGTGCCAGCAGCTCCTTTGGCGGGGGGACAGATACGCAGTATTTT	CASSSFGGGTDTQYF
TRBV6-5	TRBD1	TRBJ2-3	NA	TGTGCCAGCAGTTACAGGGGACAGGGGAGCGATACGCAGTATTTT	CASSYRGQGSDTQYF
TRBV14	NA	TRBJ1-1	NA	TGTGCCAGCAGCCAATGGAGGGGCACTGAAGCTTTCTTT	CASSQWRGTEAFF
TRBV4-3	NA	TRBJ2-7	NA	TGCGCCAGCAGCCAAGGTTCGGGGTTCTTCAATGAGCAGTACTTC	CASSQGSGFFNEQYF
TRBV5-1	TRBD1	TRBJ2-7	few	TGCGCCAGCAGCTGGGACAGCCGCTACGAGCAGTACTTC	CASSWDSRYEQYF
TRBV12-3/TRBV12-4	TRBD1	TRBJ2-7	few	TGTGCCAGCACTCGGACAGGGCAGTCCTACGAGCAGTACTTC	CASTRTGQSYEQYF
TRBV11-3	TRBD2	TRBJ2-1	NA	TGTGCCAGCAACGGTTACGGGAAGGGACTAGCGGGGTCCAATGAGCAGTTCTTC	CASNGYGKGLAGSNEQFF
TRBV4-1	TRBD2	TRBJ2-7	few	TGCGCCAGCAGCCAAGAGACAGCGGGGGCTCCCTACGAGCAGTACTTC	CASSQETAGAPYEQYF
TRBV20-1	NA	TRBJ1-2	NA	TGCAGCGCTGGGGACACCGGAGGATATGGCTACACCTTC	CSAGDTGGYGYTF
TRBV4-3	NA	TRBJ1-2	few	TGCGCCAGCAGCCAAGATATCACGGCGGGGAACTATGGCTACACCTTC	CASSQDITAGNYGYTF
TRBV7-2	TRBD2	TRBJ2-7	many	TGTGCCAGCAGCTTGGGCGGGGGGAGTTACGAGCAGTACTTC	CASSLGGGSYEQYF
TRBV4-1	TRBD1	TRBJ1-2	NA	TGCGCCAGCAGCCAAAGAACCATGGGACAGGGGAAGAACTATGGCTACACCTTC	CASSQRTMGQGKNYGYTF
TRBV12-3/TRBV12-4	NA	TRBJ1-6	NA	TGTGCCAGCACCGAGGCGATGGCAGCAAATTCACCCCTCCACTTT	CASTEAMAANSPLHF
TRBV5-1	NA	TRBJ2-7	NA	TGCGCCAGCAGCTTGGATGCAGGGAACTCCTACGAGCAGTACTTC	CASSLDAGNSYEQYF
TRBV20-1	NA	TRBJ2-3	NA	TGCAGTGTTAGGGTTACTAGGGGAGGTACGCAGTATTTT	CSVRVTRGGTQYF
TRBV7-9	TRBD1	TRBJ1-2	few	TGTGCCAGCAGCTCGGGACAGGTCTATGGCTACACCTTC	CASSSGQVYGYTF
TRBV24-1	NA	TRBJ2-7	NA	TGTGCCACCAGTGATCCCCTCGACCCCGGCGAAGCCCAGTACTTC	CATSDPLDPGEAQYF
TRBV21-1	NA	TRBJ2-7	NA	TGTGCCAGCAGCAAAGCGCTCAGGCTACCCCTTTACGAGCAGTACTTC	CASSKALRLPLYEQYF
TRBV7-8	NA	TRBJ1-5	NA	TGTGCCAGCAGCTTAGGACGAGTACCTAGCAATCAGCCCCAGCATTTT	CASSLGRVPSNQPQHF
TRBV7-2	NA	TRBJ1-2	once	TGTGCCAGCAGCTTATTAGGCAGGGCCTCTAACTATGGCTACGCCTTC	CASSLLGRASNYGYAF
TRBV29-1	NA	TRBJ1-2	NA	TGCAGCGCCTCAGGAGGTTCTAACTATGGCTACACCTTC	CSASGGSNYGYTF
TRBV6-2/TRBV6-3	TRBD1	TRBJ2-5	NA	TGTGCCAGCTCCGACGCCCTGACAGGGGAAGGGTCCCAAGAGACCCAGTACTTC	CASSDALTGEGSQETQYF
TRBV19	NA	TRBJ1-2	NA	TGTGCCAGTAGTATGCGTGGTACAACTAACTATGGCTACACCTTC	CASSMRGTTNYGYTF
TRBV20-1	TRBD2	TRBJ2-7	few	TGCAGTGCTCGACCATCTAGCGGGGGGGCTAGCGAGCAGTACTTC	CSARPSSGGASEQYF
TRBV7-2	NA	TRBJ2-5	few	TGTGCCAGCAGCCAGACGGCGGGAAACTTAGAAGGAGAGACCCAGTACTTC	CASSQTAGNLEGETQYF
TRBV6-5	NA	TRBJ2-1	NA	TGTGCCAGCAGTTACTCACCGGGGAGGTATGAGCAGTTCTTC	CASSYSPGRYEQFF